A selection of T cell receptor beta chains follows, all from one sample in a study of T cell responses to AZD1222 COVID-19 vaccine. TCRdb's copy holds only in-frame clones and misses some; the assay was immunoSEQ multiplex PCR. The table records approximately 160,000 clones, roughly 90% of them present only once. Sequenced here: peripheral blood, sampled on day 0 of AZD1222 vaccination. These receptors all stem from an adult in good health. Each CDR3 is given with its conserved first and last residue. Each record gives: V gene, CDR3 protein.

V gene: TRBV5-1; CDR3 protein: CASTPPGNVNTGELFF
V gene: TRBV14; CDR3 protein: CASSQRDVLLSGNTIYF
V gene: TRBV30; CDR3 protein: CAWSVSGVNTEAFF
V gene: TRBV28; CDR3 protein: CASRTSGSRETQYF
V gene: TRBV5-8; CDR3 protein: CASSLFRTANNSPLHF
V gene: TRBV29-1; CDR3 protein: CSVLPSGVYEQYF
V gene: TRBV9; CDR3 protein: CASSEEGYQPQHF
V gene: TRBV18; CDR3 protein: CASSLTEAEQFF
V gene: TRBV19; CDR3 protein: CASSTGWTTGFSMNTEAFF
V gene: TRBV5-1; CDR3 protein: CASSSGLADYNEQFF
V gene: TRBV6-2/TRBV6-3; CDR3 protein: CASSYRGQGLGGYTF
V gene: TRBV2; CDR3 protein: CASKGPKSSYEQYF
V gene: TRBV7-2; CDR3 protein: CASSLARDYNEQFF
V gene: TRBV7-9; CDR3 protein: CASRKGSVRGDTF
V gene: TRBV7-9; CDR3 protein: CASSLTRTGGTEAFF
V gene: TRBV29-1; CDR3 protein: CSVEDGNQPQHF
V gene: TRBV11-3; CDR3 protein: CASSLDGTSVYNEQFF
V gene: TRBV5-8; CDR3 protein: CARPGHGGRSPLHF
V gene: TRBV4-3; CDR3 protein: CASSQDRALNTEAFF
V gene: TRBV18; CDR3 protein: CASSDRTFGPGDTQYF
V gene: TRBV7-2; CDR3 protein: CASSSTYEQYF
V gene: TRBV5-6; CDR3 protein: CASSVSRGSYEQYF
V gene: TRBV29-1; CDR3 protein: CSVASAAKNIQYF
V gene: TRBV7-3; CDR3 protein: CASSTGTSADTQYF
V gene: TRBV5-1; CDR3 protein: CASSLRGVGYQETQYF
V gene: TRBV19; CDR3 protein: CASSIGEVDQPQHF
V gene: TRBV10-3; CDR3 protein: CAISEMGEGPYEQYF
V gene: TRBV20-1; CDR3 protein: CSASMGYPMGEQFF
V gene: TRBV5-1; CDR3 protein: CASSVDGGDDQPQHF
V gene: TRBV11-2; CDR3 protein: CASSLRFGTYEQYF
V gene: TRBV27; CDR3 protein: CASSSAGMRTDTQYF
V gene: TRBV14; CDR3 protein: CASSTTRTGELFF
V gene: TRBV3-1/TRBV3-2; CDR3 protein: CASSQDTRGGYTF
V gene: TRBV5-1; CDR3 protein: CASSPVAGSESNGNTIYF
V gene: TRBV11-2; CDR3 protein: CASSLWASQTEQYF
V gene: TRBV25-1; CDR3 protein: CASSESGSWFF
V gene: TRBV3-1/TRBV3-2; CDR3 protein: CASSQPPGQGDTEAFF
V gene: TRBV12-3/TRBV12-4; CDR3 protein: CASSDGFPYEQYF
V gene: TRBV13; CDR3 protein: CASSLGQAGDSPLHF
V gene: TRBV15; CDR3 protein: CATSRDNSGGAFF
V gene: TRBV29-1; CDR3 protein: CSAPAGGGDIQYF
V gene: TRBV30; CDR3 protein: CAWSQQENSPLHF
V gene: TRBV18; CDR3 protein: CASSPNYPLGSTEAFF